The following is a T cell receptor beta chain sequence with its context. Antigen specificity is unknown. The sample comes from a study of cytomegalovirus exposure and HLA in healthy donors. In the study overall: The same platform was used for the roughly 120 validation repertoires as for the approximately 630 first-cohort repertoires, as reported in a later analysis.

Sequencing was performed with immunoSEQ multiplex PCR; in TCRdb, only in-frame clones are kept and a portion is missing. Here the sample spans some 220,000 clones, just over 90% being singletons. Overall study results and limits: Testing in vitro showed a few CMV-associated chains specific for CMV antigens. A classifier reportedly called cytomegalovirus status with high sensitivity and specificity. The tendency of first-cohort TCR clusters to co-occur in the 100 to 150 validation repertoires was identified by a subsequent analysis.

CDR3 length equals 14 residues. Germline CDR1 and CDR2: PRHDT and FYEKMQ (reference sequence). The junction had 6 bases not matched to a gene; V was cut back by 4 bases and J by 7 bases. This chain joins TRBV13 and TRBJ2-2, with TRBD2 matching 7 bases. Sample: PBMCs. This sequence was found in a woman younger than 30 in good health and CMV-seronegative. CDR3 protein: CASSWGGVRGELFF. As DNA, the CDR3 is TGTGCCAGCAGCTGGGGGGGAGTCCGCGGGGAGCTGTTTTTT.